The 19 T cell receptor beta chains listed next were all sequenced from one sample in a study of blood T cell repertoires in COVID-19. TCRdb's table, derived via immunoSEQ multiplex PCR, lists solely in-frame clones and lacks some. The sample lists more than 150,000 clones, about 89% occurring once. Sequencing was performed on peripheral blood. Every receptor here comes from a man aged 55 to 70 with acute or convalescent COVID-19.

This clone was detected ten times or more. The rearrangement joins TRBV24-1 to TRBJ1-2, with D unresolved. V dropped 4 bases and J dropped 7 bases, with 9 bases sitting between them. The CDR3 contains 12 residues. Germline V gene lookup returns CDR1 KGHDR and CDR2 SFDVKD. The CDR3 sequence: CATSDELAGYTF. The CDR3 DNA follows: TGTGCCACCAGTGACGAGCTTGCTGGCTACACCTTC.

The CDR3 region has the DNA TGTGCCAGCAGCCGGACAGGGCCTAACTATGGCTACACCTTC. This gives the protein CASSRTGPNYGYTF. The V call is TRBV7-2, the J call TRBJ1-2, with 8 bases aligning to TRBD1. Germline values: CDR1 SGHTA, CDR2 FQGNSA. The CDR3 has 14 amino acids. After removal of 5 bases from V and 0 bases from J, the junction contained 2 bases not matched to a gene.

This chain uses TRBV4-1 with TRBJ2-5, with a tentative D call TRBD2 (5 bases). With 0 bases removed from V and 5 bases from J, the gap between germline ends came to 13 bases. This CDR3 has 15 residues. Germline V gene lookup returns CDR1 MGHRA and CDR2 YSYEKL. CDR3 protein: CASSQEGRVQETQYF. As DNA, the CDR3 is TGCGCCAGCAGCCAAGAAGGGCGGGTCCAGGAGACCCAGTACTTC.

The CDR3: CATSRVGAANEKLFF. CDR3 DNA sequence: TGTGCCACCAGCAGAGTTGGGGCAGCTAATGAAAAACTGTTTTTT. The chain recombines TRBV15 with TRBJ1-4, with a weak D call TRBD1 (5 bases). The CDR3 runs 15 residues. CDR1 LNHNV and CDR2 YYDKDF come from the germline V gene (reference sequence). Trimming stripped 1 base from V and 3 bases from J, with 9 bases between.

This clone was counted a single time. V and J are TRBV7-9 and TRBJ1-5; D not resolved. Looked up from germline, CDR1 is SEHNR and CDR2 is FQNEAQ (reference sequence). The CDR3 covers 12 residues. The V gene lost 5 bases and the J gene lost 5 bases, with 7 bases spanning the gap. CDR3 protein: CASSMGDQPQHF. For the CDR3, the DNA is TGTGCCAGCAGCATGGGAGATCAGCCCCAGCATTTT. Using reference TRBV7-9 and TRBJ1-5 for the parts outside the CDR3, the full variable domain is DTGVSQNPRHKITKRGQNVTFRCDPISEHNRLYWYRQTLGQGPEFLTYFQNEAQLEKSRLLSDRFSAERPKGSFSTLEIQRTEQGDSAMYLCASSMGDQPQHFGDGTRLSIL.

The genes are TRBV4-1 and TRBJ2-7, with TRBD2 identical over 7 bases. With V trimmed by 5 bases and J by 3 bases, 4 bases remained unmatched. From germline, CDR1 is MGHRA and CDR2 YSYEKL. There are 13 residues in the CDR3. The CDR3 reads CASSSRDYYEQYF. The CDR3 coding sequence is TGCGCCAGCAGCAGCCGGGACTACTACGAGCAGTACTTC.

The genes are TRBV13 and TRBJ1-1, with TRBD1 identical over 10 bases. V shed 8 bases and J 10 bases; nucleotides not matched to a gene: 19. Looked up from germline, CDR1 is PRHDT and CDR2 is FYEKMQ (reference sequence). The CDR3 is made up of 16 amino acids. The CDR3 region is CASGESGTGAKGAAFF. CDR3 nucleotides: TGTGCCAGCGGGGAATCCGGGACAGGGGCAAAAGGGGCAGCTTTCTTT.

V usage is TRBV12-3 or TRBV12-4 and J usage is TRBJ1-2, with D possibly TRBD1 on 5 matching bases. The CDR3 length is 13 residues. V lost 6 bases and J 7 bases, leaving 15 bases between the germline ends. CDR3 nucleotide sequence: TGTGCCAGCAGCTACGGGGGGGATTTTGGCTACACCTTC. Translated: CASSYGGDFGYTF.

The rearrangement uses TRBV18 and TRBJ2-7, with D tentatively TRBD1 (5 bases). The germline CDR1 and CDR2 sequences are KGHSH and LQKENI. Between the trimmed V and J ends, which lost 1 base and 5 bases, there was a span of 9 bases. CDR3 length: 13 residues. As DNA, the CDR3 is TGTGCCAGCTCACCACGTAGGGGCCACGAGCAGTACTTC. Protein sequence: CASSPRRGHEQYF.

The CDR3 region is CASSFTGIFGNTIYF. DNA for the CDR3: TGTGCCAGCAGCTTTACAGGGATCTTTGGAAACACCATATATTTT. The chain carries TRBV7-9 and TRBJ1-3; D may be TRBD1 (6 bases). V dropped 3 bases and J dropped 3 bases, with 12 bases sitting between them. The CDR3 has 15 amino acids. The germline V gene encodes CDR1 SEHNR and CDR2 FQNEAQ (reference sequence).

The J gene is TRBJ1-2, the V gene TRBV28; D may be TRBD1 (6 bases). Trimming left V 8 bases short and J 1 base short, with 14 bases between. CDR1 is MDHEN, CDR2 SYDVKM, per germline. This CDR3 is 14 amino acids long. In nucleotides, the CDR3 is TGTGCCAGCGGCAGGGGCGACTATAACTATGGCTACACCTTC. Translation gives CASGRGDYNYGYTF.

The chain carries TRBV5-4 and TRBJ2-5; D is perhaps TRBD2 (6 bases). V lost 2 bases to trimming and J lost 1 base, with 12 bases between them. The CDR3 runs 15 residues. The germline V gene encodes CDR1 SGHNT and CDR2 YYREEE (reference sequence). The CDR3: CASSFSTRGQETQYF. In DNA, the CDR3 is TGTGCCAGCAGCTTCAGTACGCGGGGCCAAGAGACCCAGTACTTC.

The gene calls are TRBV25-1 and TRBJ1-2; D gene ambiguous. V lost 3 bases to trimming and J lost 5 bases, with 4 bases between them. Germline V CDR1 and CDR2: MGHDK, SYGVNS. This CDR3 has 11 residues. CDR3 protein: CASSDGYGYTF. CDR3 DNA: TGTGCCAGCAGTGACGGGTATGGCTACACCTTC.

The V and J genes are TRBV12-3 or TRBV12-4 and TRBJ1-3, with no clear D. The CDR3 is 12 amino acids. Trimming removed 11 bases at V and 2 bases at J, with 10 bases between. The chain's CDR3 is CAGDTAGNTIYF. DNA of the CDR3: TGTGCCGGCGATACAGCTGGAAACACCATATATTTT.

The chain links TRBV4-1 to TRBJ2-1; 8 nucleotides align to TRBD2. The CDR3 extends over 14 amino acids. Germline CDR1 is MGHRA and CDR2 is YSYEKL. Unmatched junction bases numbered 7, after V lost 4 bases and J lost 8 bases. This chain's CDR3 is CASSRSGGFDEQFF. Here the CDR3 DNA reads TGCGCCAGCAGCCGGAGCGGGGGCTTCGATGAGCAGTTCTTC.

The chain couples TRBV2 to TRBJ2-6, with 9 positions matching TRBD1. The CDR3 loop spans 17 amino acids. Germline CDR1 and CDR2: SNHLY and FYNNEI. With 6 bases clipped from V and 0 bases from J, the junction kept 6 bases outside the gene matches. CDR3 sequence: CASSLTGGSSGANVLTF. The CDR3 DNA reads TGTGCCAGCAGCTTGACAGGGGGTAGCTCTGGGGCCAACGTCCTGACTTTC. Variable domain in full (rest from reference TRBV2 and TRBJ2-6): EPEVTQTPSHQVTQMGQEVILRCVPISNHLYFYWYRQILGQKVEFLVSFYNNEISEKSEIFDDQFSVERPDGSNFTLKIRSTKLEDSAMYFCASSLTGGSSGANVLTFGAGSRLTVL.

The J gene is TRBJ2-7, the V gene TRBV5-1; TRBD2 agrees at 13 bases. Germline lookup yields CDR1 SGHRS and CDR2 YFSETQ. Losses at the gene ends were 6 bases for V and 5 bases for J; bases not matched to a gene: 20. The CDR3 totals 19 residues. CDR3 bases: TGCGCCAGCAACATTTTTCCCCACGCCGGGACTAGCGGGACCAACGAGCAGTACTTC. Protein product: CASNIFPHAGTSGTNEQYF.

V gene TRBV7-9 combines with J gene TRBJ1-3, with D tentatively TRBD1 (5 bases). The CDR3 totals 15 residues. Trimming pared 1 base from V and 4 bases from J, leaving 11 bases between. The germline gives CDR1 SEHNR, CDR2 FQNEAQ (reference sequence). The DNA for the CDR3 is TGTGCCAGCAGCTTAGGTAGGGGTCCAGGAAACACCATATATTTT. This gives the protein CASSLGRGPGNTIYF.

This sequence joins TRBV27 and TRBJ2-1; TRBD1 is a possible D gene (6 bases). This CDR3 spans 14 amino acids. Germline CDR1 is MNHEY and CDR2 is SMNVEV (reference sequence). The V end lost 5 bases, the J end lost 6 bases, and 14 bases lay between the germline ends. This CDR3 reads CASSPHRAGNEQFF. CDR3 coding DNA: TGTGCCAGCAGTCCTCACAGGGCGGGCAATGAGCAGTTCTTC.